The 9 T cell receptor beta chains below were found in one sample sequenced in a study of tumor and adjacent non-tumor tissue in lung cancer (dated by TCRdb to 2016 to 2019). The library came from multiplex PCR. The instrument given in TCRdb is Illumina HiSeq 2500. TCRbeta libraries were constructed through three rounds of nested PCR with primers (Table S4) according to protocols modified from ARM-PCR. TCRdb redid the processing of the public reads, applying fastp at Q25 and MiXCR, and retained in-frame beta chains. Every entry covers one CDR3 protein and lists the most common genes and DNA from its rows. The sample data list 200,000 to 250,000 distinct CDR3 sequences, and 60% to 85% of these were observed just once. The ten largest clones add up to under 30% of the sample. RNA was extracted from bulk unsorted tissue and checked for quality with a NanoDrop ND-1000 and an Agilent 2100. Sequencing was done on a sample of lung tumor tissue. The receptor source for this set is a man between 60 and 75 years old with non-small cell lung cancer.

As regards this clonotype: A read error may produce the germline difference seen at one junction end. This rearrangement joins TRBV7-9 to TRBJ2-1; 7 positions match TRBD1. This CDR3 has 13 amino acids. Germline CDR1 and CDR2: SEHNR and FQNEAQ (reference sequence). CDR3 loop: CDSSKQGHNGQFF. The CDR3 DNA reads as TGTGACAGCAGTAAACAGGGGCACAATGGGCAGTTCTTC.

This clonotype was detected a few times. With a much larger clone just one base away, this may be a read error. This chain joins TRBV4-3 and TRBJ1-6; D gene unclear. The V and J ends lost 3 bases and 13 bases respectively, with 13 bases between them. Germline lookup yields CDR1 LGHNA and CDR2 YSLEER. This CDR3 is built from 13 residues. The CDR3 bases are TGCGCCAGCAGCCATGTTCAGGAAGCGCCCCTCCACTTT. Encoded protein: CASSHVQEAPLHF.

This chain uses TRBV4-1 with TRBJ2-1; no definite D call. The germline gives CDR1 MGHRA, CDR2 YSYEKL. The CDR3 has 12 amino acids. V lost 10 bases and J 6 bases, leaving 13 bases between the germline ends. CDR3 sequence (DNA): TGCGCCAACATCCAAGCTGGCAATGAGCAGTTCTTC. Translating gives CANIQAGNEQFF.

Turning to this clonotype: Here the CDR3 omits its conserved ending phenylalanine or tryptophan, so a read error is the likely source. The chain has TRBV20-1 and TRBJ1-5; D is uncertain. V lost 2 bases and J 4 bases, leaving 12 bases between the germline ends. Germline V gene lookup returns CDR1 DFQATT and CDR2 SNEGSKA (reference sequence). CDR3 length: 14 amino acids. The CDR3, as DNA: TGCAGTGCTAGACCCGGAGGAATTAATCAGCCCCAGCATATT. Residues: CSARPGGINQPQHI.

The gene calls are TRBV10-2 and TRBJ1-2, with 8 bases aligning to TRBD1. The CDR3 sequence is 12 residues long. CDR1 is WSHSY, CDR2 SAAADI, per germline. The CDR3 coding sequence is TGCGCAAGCGTACAGGGGGTATCTGGCTACACCTTC. Protein: CASVQGVSGYTF.

At least ten counts were recorded for this clonotype. DNA of the CDR3: TGCAGTGCTAGAGGGGCCTCAAATGAAGCTTTCTTT. Translated: CSARGASNEAFF. The rearrangement uses TRBV20-1 and TRBJ1-1; D unclear. This CDR3 has 12 amino acids. Looked up from germline, CDR1 is DFQATT and CDR2 is SNEGSKA (reference sequence). Trimming shortened V by 1 base and J by 7 bases, and 10 bases separated the two germline ends.

This chain links TRBV6-2 or TRBV6-3 with TRBJ1-2; no definite D call. The CDR3 length is 13 residues. V gave up 2 bases and J gave up 4 bases, with 8 bases separating them. Germline loops: CDR1 MNHEY, CDR2 SVGEGT. The CDR3 nucleotides read TGTGCCAGCAGTTACACACGGACCTATGGCTACACCTTC. Amino acid sequence: CASSYTRTYGYTF.

This clonotype was detected once. A read error is likely, as this CDR3 ends without the conserved phenylalanine or tryptophan. This chain connects TRBV6-2 or TRBV6-3 to TRBJ1-1; D is perhaps TRBD1 (5 bases). The germline V and J ends were trimmed by 2 bases and 6 bases, with 13 bases remaining between them. The CDR3 contains 14 residues. Germline V gene sequence: CDR1 MNHEY, CDR2 SVGEGT. The CDR3: CASSYKGADAEAFS. As DNA, the CDR3 is TGTGCCAGCAGTTACAAAGGGGCGGACGCTGAAGCTTTCTCT.

The V call is TRBV28, the J call TRBJ2-3, with D perhaps matching TRBD1 (6 bases). The CDR3 loop spans 12 amino acids. The germline V gene has CDR1 MDHEN and CDR2 SYDVKM. The V end lost 10 bases, the J end lost 5 bases, and 13 bases lay between the germline ends. Written as DNA, the CDR3 is TGTGCCAACTCGAAGGGACAAGATACGCAGTATTTT. It encodes CANSKGQDTQYF.